This TCR beta chain came from a study of patients and donors after allogeneic stem cell transplantation. TCRdb passed the RT-PCR reads through MiXCR, listing each CDR3 protein once. The data contain about 160,000 distinct CDR3 sequences, around 30% of them singletons. Germline loops: CDR1 SEHNR, CDR2 FQNEAQ (reference sequence). Trimming removed 3 bases from V and 4 bases from J, with 11 bases in between. The CDR3 spans 14 residues. Sequencing input: blood, either unsorted or a sorted T cell fraction (not recorded which). The receptor was derived from a human donor who was either an allogeneic HSCT recipient or a stem cell or donor lymphocyte infusion donor (not recorded which). It is not recorded whose cells these are; they may come from a transplant donor. The chain is built from TRBV7-9 and TRBJ2-3, with a possible D match to TRBD2 (5 bases). CDR3 loop: CASSFTRGPDTQYF. The CDR3 DNA sequence: TGTGCCAGCAGCTTTACACGAGGGCCAGATACGCAGTATTTT.